The next 13 T cell receptor beta chains were all read from a single sample in a study of post-analysis software for immune sequencing data. Study observations and caveats: With TRBV5-6, TRBV5-1 and TRBV20-1 included, about five TRBV segments were more frequent in patients than in controls.

Tagging with unique molecular identifiers was a feature of the TCR beta cDNA libraries. TCRdb re-called the PCR reads with MiXCR, one entry per CDR3 protein. The sample includes roughly 650,000 distinct CDR3 sequences, roughly three fifths of them seen just once. These TCRs are of unknown antigen specificity. Sequenced: blood. The receptors shown here come from a girl aged 2 to 9 with multiple sclerosis.

This chain joins TRBV6-5 and TRBJ1-5; weak D call: TRBD1 (5 bases). Germline V gene lookup returns CDR1 MNHEY and CDR2 SVGAGI. The ends were cut back, 0 bases at V and 8 bases at J, with 11 bases in the middle. The length of the CDR3 is 14 residues. The CDR3 DNA reads as TGTGCCAGCAGTTACTCCCAGGGTGTTAAGCCCCAGCATTTT. It specifies CASSYSQGVKPQHF.

CDR3 residues: CASSLTRRDYNEQFF. CDR3 DNA: TGTGCCAGCAGCTTGACGAGACGGGACTACAATGAGCAGTTCTTC. The chain uses TRBV5-6 and TRBJ2-1; possible D gene TRBD2, 5 bases. Deletions cut 1 base from V and 3 bases from J, with 11 bases between. The CDR3 contains 15 residues. CDR1 SGHDT and CDR2 YYEEEE come from the germline V gene.

The J gene is TRBJ1-1, the V gene TRBV13; the D is unclear. The CDR3 extends over 12 amino acids. Germline assignment: CDR1 PRHDT and CDR2 FYEKMQ (reference sequence). V was pared by 8 bases and J by 0 bases, with 7 bases between. CDR3 bases: TGTGCCAGCGAGGCGATGAACACTGAAGCTTTCTTT. This sequence encodes CASEAMNTEAFF.

V gene TRBV3-1 combines with J gene TRBJ1-2, with 8 positions matching TRBD1. The germline gives CDR1 LGHDT, CDR2 YNNKEL (reference sequence). V lost 3 bases to trimming and J lost 4 bases; unmatched junction nucleotides: 4. CDR3 length: 14 amino acids. Here the CDR3 DNA reads TGTGCCAGCAGCCACCTGGGACAGGTCTATGGCTACACCTTC. This codes for CASSHLGQVYGYTF.

This clonotype has just a few counts. V and J are TRBV27 and TRBJ2-7; 8 bases are shared with TRBD1. The CDR3 is 13 amino acids. Germline V lookup: CDR1 MNHEY, CDR2 SMNVEV (reference sequence). Germline trimming cut 4 bases from V and 3 bases from J; bases unmatched to any gene: 2. The CDR3 here is CASSYTGGYEQYF. The CDR3 bases are TGTGCCAGCAGTTATACAGGGGGCTACGAGCAGTACTTC.

This chain connects TRBV29-1 to TRBJ2-7, with no clear D. The V end lost 4 bases, the J end lost 6 bases, and 10 bases lay between the germline ends. Germline CDR1 is SQVTM and CDR2 is ANQGSEA. This CDR3 has 11 amino acids. This chain's CDR3 is CSVGGTGEQYF. CDR3 in DNA: TGCAGCGTTGGGGGAACGGGCGAGCAGTACTTC.

The chain joins TRBV27 to TRBJ1-5, with D uncertain. The CDR3 runs to 13 residues. Germline CDR1 reads MNHEY; CDR2 reads SMNVEV (reference sequence). V was cut by 3 bases and J by 4 bases, with 7 bases left in between. CDR3 loop: CASSFIGNQPQHF. CDR3 DNA sequence: TGTGCCAGCAGTTTTATCGGGAATCAGCCCCAGCATTTT.

V is TRBV7-3 and J is TRBJ1-1; D remains unclear. The CDR3 has 13 amino acids. Germline CDR1 is SGHTA and CDR2 is FQGTGA. Between the trimmed V and J ends, which lost 5 bases and 5 bases, there was a span of 12 bases. CDR3 sequence: CASSLMPQTEAFF. As DNA, the CDR3 is TGTGCCAGCAGCCTGATGCCTCAAACTGAAGCTTTCTTT.

The V gene is TRBV2, the J gene TRBJ2-5; TRBD1 is a possible D gene (5 bases). The CDR3 consists of 15 residues. CDR1 SNHLY and CDR2 FYNNEI come from the germline V gene. Trimming stripped 4 bases from V and 5 bases from J, with 17 bases between. The DNA of the CDR3 is TGTGCCAGCAGTGCAGGGTATTTTATCGGGGAGACCCAGTACTTC. Translation gives CASSAGYFIGETQYF.

The chain joins TRBV19 to TRBJ2-7, with TRBD1 matching 9 bases. The CDR3 totals 15 residues. The V gene's germline CDR1 is LNHDA and CDR2 SQIVND (reference sequence). The V gene end was trimmed by 6 bases and the J gene end by 1 base; junction bases not matched to a gene: 7. The CDR3: CASRTKGQGSYEQYF. DNA for the CDR3: TGTGCCAGTAGGACTAAGGGACAGGGTTCCTACGAGCAGTACTTC.

The chain joins TRBV29-1 to TRBJ2-5; 8 bases map to TRBD2. V was pared by 4 bases and J by 4 bases, with 17 bases of the junction left unmatched. The germline V gene has CDR1 SQVTM and CDR2 ANQGSEA. The CDR3 sequence is 17 residues long. The CDR3 DNA reads TGCAGCGTTGTGAGGCCGGCGCGAGCGGGGGCTGGAGAGACCCAGTACTTC. This gives the protein CSVVRPARAGAGETQYF.

The chain carries TRBV20-1 and TRBJ2-5; 8 positions match TRBD2. Looked up from germline, CDR1 is DFQATT and CDR2 is SNEGSKA (reference sequence). There are 17 residues in the CDR3. Trimming removed 6 bases from V and 1 base from J; junction bases left unmatched: 16. The CDR3 DNA reads TGCAGTGCCCGAGGGGTTAGGGCGGGGGGCTCCCAAGAGACCCAGTACTTC. Its translation is CSARGVRAGGSQETQYF.

This chain uses TRBV7-2 with TRBJ2-1, with D unclear. The CDR3 extends over 14 amino acids. V was cut by 6 bases and J by 6 bases, with 15 bases left in between. Germline V gene lookup returns CDR1 SGHTA and CDR2 FQGNSA. CDR3 in amino acids: CASSSWGIGNEQFF. The CDR3 bases are TGTGCCAGCAGTTCCTGGGGAATAGGCAATGAGCAGTTCTTC.